The 20 T cell receptor beta chains below were found in one sample sequenced in a study of read filtering for tumor transcriptome and immune sequencing. The library was built from roughly 400 ng RNA with molecular barcoded adaptors for alpha/delta and beta/gamma chains. TCRdb fed the reads into MiXCR, producing one record per CDR3 protein. The sample lists 35,000 to 40,000 distinct CDR3 sequences, about an eighth occurring once. Sequenced material: a population of CD138-negative cells sorted from bone marrow. All receptors come from a donor at least 40 years old with multiple myeloma.

This clonotype was counted at least ten times. DNA for the CDR3: TGCGCCAGCAGCTCGGGAGTACAGGGCCATACAGATACGCAGTATTTT. Translating gives CASSSGVQGHTDTQYF. This sequence joins TRBV5-1 and TRBJ2-3; D tentatively fits TRBD1 or TRBD2 (6 bases each). V shed 3 bases and J shed 3 bases, with 17 bases lying between them. The CDR3 is 16 residues long. The germline V gene encodes CDR1 SGHRS and CDR2 YFSETQ.

On this clonotype itself: Being one base from a much bigger clone, this may be a read error. CDR3 in amino acids: CANSLSGGTPTGELFF. CDR3 sequence (DNA): TGTGCCAACAGCTTATCAGGGGGGACTCCGACCGGGGAGCTGTTTTTT. This chain links TRBV7-9 with TRBJ2-2; D possibly corresponds to TRBD1 (7 bases). Germline V gene data show CDR1 as SEHNR and CDR2 as FQNEAQ (reference sequence). The CDR3 runs 16 residues.

This sequence joins TRBV7-8 and TRBJ2-2, with 9 positions matching TRBD1. CDR3 length: 15 amino acids. The ends lost 8 bases at V and 6 bases at J; junction bases unmatched: 10. CDR1 is SGHVS, CDR2 FQNEAQ, per germline. The CDR3 DNA reads as TGTGCCAGCGGCCAAAAGCGGACAGGGGCCGGGGAGCTGTTTTTT. Its protein product is CASGQKRTGAGELFF. Based on the CDR3 plus reference TRBV7-8 and TRBJ2-2, the full variable domain is GAGVSQSPRYKVAKRGQDVALRCDPISGHVSLFWYQQALGQGPEFLTYFQNEAQLDKSGLPSDRFFAERPEGSVSTLKIQRTQQEDSAVYLCASGQKRTGAGELFFGEGSRLTVL.

This clonotype was detected ten times or more. A read error is possible here, since a much larger clone lies one base away. The rearrangement uses TRBV28 and TRBJ2-7; TRBD2 might be the D (6 bases). The V gene's germline CDR1 is MDHEN and CDR2 SYDVKM. This CDR3 is built from 14 residues. CDR3 amino acids: CASSFYGGGYEQHF. Written as DNA, the CDR3 is TGTGCCAGCAGTTTCTACGGGGGTGGGTACGAGCAGCACTTC. The full variable domain, in which reference TRBV28 and TRBJ2-7 provide the parts outside the CDR3, is DVKVTQSSRYLVKRTGEKVFLECVQDMDHENMFWYRQDPGLGLRLIYFSYDVKMKEKGDIPEGYSVSREKKERFSLILESASTNQTSMYLCASSFYGGGYEQHFGPGTRLTVT.

This clonotype has at least ten counts. The chain's CDR3 is CASSLTQTQPQHF. The CDR3 nucleotides read TGTGCCAGCAGCTTAACCCAAACTCAGCCCCAGCATTTT. This rearrangement joins TRBV7-8 to TRBJ1-5; D remains ambiguous. V shed 2 bases and J shed 6 bases, with 8 bases lying between them. The CDR3 contains 13 residues. CDR1 is SGHVS and CDR2 is FQNEAQ in the germline V gene.

This clonotype occurred many times. The V gene is TRBV27, the J gene TRBJ2-2; 12 nucleotides line up with TRBD2. Germline CDR1 MNHEY, CDR2 SMNVEV (reference sequence). The J segment lost 3 bases and the V segment lost 3 bases, leaving 5 bases of the junction unmatched. There are 17 residues in the CDR3. The DNA for the CDR3 is TGTGCCAGCAGTTTCCCTAGCGGGGGGGATCACACCGGGGAGCTGTTTTTT. Translation: CASSFPSGGDHTGELFF.

This clonotype has a handful of counts. The V and J genes are TRBV7-8 and TRBJ2-1, with 8 nucleotides matching TRBD1. Per the germline V gene, CDR1 is SGHVS and CDR2 is FQNEAQ. V lost 4 bases to trimming and J lost 6 bases; unmatched junction nucleotides: 8. The CDR3 is made up of 15 amino acids. For the CDR3, the DNA is TGTGCCAGCAGCTCTTGGACAGGGCTGAGCAATGAGCAGTTCTTC. As protein: CASSSWTGLSNEQFF. The complete variable domain, with remaining parts taken from reference TRBV7-8 and TRBJ2-1, reads GAGVSQSPRYKVAKRGQDVALRCDPISGHVSLFWYQQALGQGPEFLTYFQNEAQLDKSGLPSDRFFAERPEGSVSTLKIQRTQQEDSAVYLCASSSWTGLSNEQFFGPGTRLTVL.

This clonotype appeared many times. This chain joins TRBV2 and TRBJ2-7; D call uncertain. The V end lost 7 bases, the J end lost 6 bases, and 13 bases lay between the germline ends. This CDR3 contains 12 residues. Germline V gives CDR1 SNHLY, CDR2 FYNNEI. The CDR3 nucleotides read TGTGCCAGCATTCCCGGACCTGCCGAGCAGTACTTC. It codes for CASIPGPAEQYF.

This clonotype has ten or more counts. V usage is TRBV28 and J usage is TRBJ2-1, with TRBD2 matching 11 bases. Germline lookup yields CDR1 MDHEN and CDR2 SYDVKM. This CDR3 is built from 16 residues. With V trimmed by 3 bases and J by 2 bases, 3 bases remained unmatched. The CDR3 coding sequence is TGTGCCAGCAGTTTTATGACTAGCGGGACCTACAATGAGCAGTTCTTC. It yields the protein CASSFMTSGTYNEQFF.

Comment on this clonotype: Germline and junction disagree at one end, which may indicate a read error. The rearrangement joins TRBV30 to TRBJ1-6, with D perhaps matching TRBD1 (5 bases). Germline V gives CDR1 GTSNPN, CDR2 SVGIG (reference sequence). The CDR3 has 14 residues. The CDR3 coding sequence is TGTGCCCGGAGTGTCGGGGCAGGGAATTCACCCCTCCACTTT. It encodes CARSVGAGNSPLHF.

This clonotype was observed many times. This chain links TRBV28 with TRBJ2-1; D is possibly TRBD2 (5 bases). Germline CDR1 and CDR2: MDHEN and SYDVKM. V was shortened by 5 bases and J by 6 bases, with 20 bases between the two germline ends. This CDR3 is built from 16 residues. DNA of the CDR3: TGTGCCAGCAGTCCCATGAGGGATCGTCTCTTCAATGAGCAGTTCTTC. Translation: CASSPMRDRLFNEQFF.

This clonotype showed up many times. V is TRBV4-1 and J is TRBJ2-1; D is tentatively TRBD1 or TRBD2 (5 bases each). The CDR3 runs to 13 residues. V was cut by 3 bases and J by 8 bases, with 11 bases left in between. In germline, CDR1 is MGHRA, CDR2 YSYEKL. The CDR3 DNA reads as TGCGCCAGCAGCCAGAATTTGGGGGATGAGCAGTTCTTC. Translating it yields CASSQNLGDEQFF.

Regarding this clonotype: A read error may explain this, as a much larger clone is one base away. The V gene is TRBV20-1, the J gene TRBJ2-7; 10 nucleotides line up with TRBD1. Germline V gives CDR1 DFQATT, CDR2 SNEGSKA (reference sequence). There are 15 residues in the CDR3. V trimming: 5 bases; J trimming: 5 bases; junction bases outside the gene matches: 12. The CDR3 loop reads CSAAGTGVARDEQYF. The CDR3, as DNA: TGCAGTGCTGCCGGGACAGGGGTAGCCCGGGACGAGCAGTACTTC.

This clonotype has a count of ten or more. V and J are TRBV5-1 and TRBJ2-1; 14 positions agree with TRBD2. Trimming removed 4 bases from V and 9 bases from J; junction bases left unmatched: 9. Per germline, CDR1 SGHRS and CDR2 YFSETQ. The CDR3 totals 16 residues. The CDR3: CASSAGGTSGRSEQFF. CDR3 bases: TGCGCCAGCAGCGCCGGTGGGACTAGCGGGAGATCTGAGCAGTTCTTC.

In its sample, this clonotype was seen many times. The chain combines TRBV7-9 with TRBJ2-5; D not resolved. Deletions cut 0 bases from V and 4 bases from J, with 6 bases between. The CDR3 loop spans 13 amino acids. Germline V gene sequence: CDR1 SEHNR, CDR2 FQNEAQ (reference sequence). The CDR3 DNA is TGTGCCAGCAGCTTAGCGCGGCGAGAGACCCAGTACTTC. Its protein product is CASSLARRETQYF.

V and J are TRBV7-9 and TRBJ2-4; a possible D gene is TRBD2 (5 bases). The J call may be incorrect, as the DNA end agrees better with TRBJ2-1. Germline CDR1 is SEHNR and CDR2 is FQNEAQ (reference sequence). The CDR3 sequence is 15 residues long. This chain's CDR3 is CASSLAGSGKNIQFF. CDR3 DNA: TGTGCCAGCAGCTTAGCAGGGAGTGGCAAAAACATTCAGTTCTTC.

Ten or more counts support this clonotype. The rearrangement links TRBV7-9 to TRBJ2-1; no clear D. This CDR3 is built from 14 residues. Germline V gene data show CDR1 as SEHNR and CDR2 as FQNEAQ (reference sequence). V lost 3 bases and J lost 6, with 12 bases in between. The CDR3 loop is CASSFTTGLNEQFF. CDR3 in DNA: TGTGCCAGCAGCTTCACTACCGGGCTCAATGAGCAGTTCTTC.

This clonotype has a handful of counts. The rearrangement joins TRBV19 to TRBJ2-6; no definite D call. The CDR3 contains 12 residues. CDR1 is LNHDA, CDR2 SQIVND, per germline (reference sequence). Trimming stripped 9 bases from V and 3 bases from J, with 6 bases between. The CDR3 is CASEDGANVLTF. For the CDR3, the DNA is TGTGCCAGCGAGGATGGGGCCAACGTCCTGACTTTC.

This clonotype was observed a few times. The genes are TRBV5-1 and TRBJ2-3; 9 positions agree with TRBD2. This CDR3 is 16 amino acids long. Germline-derived CDR1 and CDR2 are SGHRS and YFSETQ. J was trimmed by 0 bases and V by 1 base; bases with no gene match: 3. In DNA, the CDR3 is TGCGCCAGCAGCTTGTTAGCGGGGGTGAGCACAGATACGCAGTATTTT. As protein: CASSLLAGVSTDTQYF.

The gene calls are TRBV7-9 and TRBJ1-1, with D possibly TRBD1 on 5 matching bases. Trimming pared 10 bases from V and 11 bases from J, leaving 17 bases between. Germline loops: CDR1 SEHNR, CDR2 FQNEAQ (reference sequence). This CDR3 has 11 amino acids. For the CDR3, the DNA is TGTGCCATGCGGTCGGGGCGGCGGGCTTTCTTT. Translating it yields CAMRSGRRAFF.